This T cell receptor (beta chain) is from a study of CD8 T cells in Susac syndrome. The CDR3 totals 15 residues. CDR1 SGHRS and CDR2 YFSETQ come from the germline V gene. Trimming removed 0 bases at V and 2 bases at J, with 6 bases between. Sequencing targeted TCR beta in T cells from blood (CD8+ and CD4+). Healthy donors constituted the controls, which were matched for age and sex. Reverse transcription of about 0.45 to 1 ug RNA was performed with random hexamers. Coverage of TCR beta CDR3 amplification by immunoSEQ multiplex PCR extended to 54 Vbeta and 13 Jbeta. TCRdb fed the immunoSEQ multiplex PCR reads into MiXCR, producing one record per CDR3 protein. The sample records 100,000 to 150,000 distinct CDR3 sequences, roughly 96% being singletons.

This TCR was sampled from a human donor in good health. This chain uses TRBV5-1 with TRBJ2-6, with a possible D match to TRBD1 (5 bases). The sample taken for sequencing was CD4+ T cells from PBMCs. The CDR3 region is CASSLEGAGANVLTF. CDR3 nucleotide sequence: TGCGCCAGCAGCTTGGAAGGGGCTGGGGCCAACGTCCTGACTTTC.